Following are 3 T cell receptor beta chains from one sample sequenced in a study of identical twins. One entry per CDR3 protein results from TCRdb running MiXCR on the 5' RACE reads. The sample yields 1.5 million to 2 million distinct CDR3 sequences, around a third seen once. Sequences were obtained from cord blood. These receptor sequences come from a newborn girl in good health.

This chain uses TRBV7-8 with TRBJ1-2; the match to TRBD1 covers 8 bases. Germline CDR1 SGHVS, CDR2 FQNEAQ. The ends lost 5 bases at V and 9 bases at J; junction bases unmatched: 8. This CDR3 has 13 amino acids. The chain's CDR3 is CASSKTGDKSYTF. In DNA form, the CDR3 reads TGTGCCAGCAGCAAGACAGGGGATAAAAGCTACACCTTC.

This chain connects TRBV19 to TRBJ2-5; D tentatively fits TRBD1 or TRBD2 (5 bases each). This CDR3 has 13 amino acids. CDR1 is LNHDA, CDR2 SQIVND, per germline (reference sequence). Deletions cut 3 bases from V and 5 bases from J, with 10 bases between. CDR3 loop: CASSMDWGETQYF. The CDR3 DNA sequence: TGTGCCAGTAGTATGGATTGGGGGGAGACCCAGTACTTC.

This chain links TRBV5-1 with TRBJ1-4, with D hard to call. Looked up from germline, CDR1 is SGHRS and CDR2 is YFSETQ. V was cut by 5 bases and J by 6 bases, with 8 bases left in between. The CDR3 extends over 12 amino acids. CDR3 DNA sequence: TGCGCCAGCAGAGGTCCCGATGAAAAACTGTTTTTT. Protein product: CASRGPDEKLFF.